This T cell receptor beta chain was identified in a study of identical twins (dated by TCRdb to the mid-2010s). Study-level background: TCR alpha and beta repertoires from monozygotic twins, unrelated adults of various ages and cord blood were deep-sequenced to test whether fetal clonotypes persist. Replicate twin experiments were performed at different times using different library preparation protocols to rule out contamination. Here is what the overall study found, with its caveats: Excess twin sharing in beta out-of-frame sequences was weaker because fewer shared sequences lowered the signal-to-noise ratio. Abundant cord blood beta clonotypes had fewer insertions, young adult naive repertoires showed a similar but weaker trend, and memory repertoires showed no such trend. Conclusions relied on cross-sectional statistical analysis, since the same donors could not be followed over many years. Out-of-frame TCR alpha sharing in monozygotic twins was systematically underestimated by recombination models, whereas sharing between unrelated individuals was in agreement with the recombination models. Invariant T cells such as MAIT and iNKT could partly confound zero-insertion analyses, although diverse VJ usage argued against such confounding for most clonotypes. Compared with coincidental sharing between unrelated individuals, an excess of low generation-probability sequences was observed among out-of-frame TCR alpha sequences shared between twins.

Every donor was a healthy Caucasian. The twin cohort consisted of three pairs of female monozygotic twins, all aged about 18 to 30 years. CD4+ and CD8+ T cell populations were isolated with positive isolation kits from Invitrogen. Ten or more counts support this clonotype. Its antigen is unknown. Qualities for individual bases were not recorded, and no much larger clone is one base off. Library construction relied on 5' RACE. This sample was sequenced with an Illumina HiSeq 2000. Template switching introduced a universal primer binding site; the final cDNA contained a unique molecular identifier, enabling accurate counting of TCR cDNA molecules. Specific primers in the conserved constant-segment region were used to synthesize first-strand cDNA for the TCR alpha and beta chains. To control for contamination, every cDNA library carried two barcodes: a SMART-Mk sample barcode plus Illumina barcodes. TruSeq adapter sequences along with Illumina sample barcodes were introduced in two successive PCR steps. TCR alpha and beta cDNA libraries were sequenced on the Illumina HiSeq platform with custom primers. The study's processing was this. Unique molecular identifiers were extracted from raw reads with MiGEC, and CDR3 positions were determined with MiXCR. Recombination models were inferred per individual with the repgenHMM and IGoR tools using an EM algorithm. The tcR package in R was used for shared clonotype analysis, with sharing normalized by the product of cloneset sizes. To study raw recombination without the effects of thymic and clonal selection, out-of-frame nonproductive sequences were analyzed. TCRdb cleaned the public reads at Q25 with fastp, built clones with MiXCR and kept in-frame beta chains. A single entry per CDR3 protein holds the most common genes and DNA from its merged rows. These V and J calls rely on TCRdb rather than the paper's analysis. This sample comprises 450,000 or so distinct CDR3 sequences, 12% to 15% of them detected only once. The ten largest clones represent approximately 0.52% of the sample.

V sheds 0 bases and J sheds 6 bases, leaving 12 bases between their ends. Taken from the germline V gene (reference sequence), the CDR1 and CDR2 loops are LGHDT and YNNKEL. CDR3 length: 14 amino acids, cysteine to phenylalanine. The read is trimmed to its CDR3 DNA, 42 bases read in frame from base 1. Another study also made use of these data, one on yellow fever vaccine responses in identical twins. The second study reports: The T cell response to vaccination in identical twins was reported by the authors to appear partly convergent and partly personalized. In identical twins, the study followed T cell clones that responded to the vaccine with precision.

The sequenced sample consisted of CD4+ T cells sorted from blood. The sequence came from a woman in her late teens or twenties in good health. Recombination joined TRBV3-1 with TRBJ2-7; too little of a D gene remains to name it. The CDR3 region has the sequence CASSQDSIASEQYF. The nucleotide sequence reads TGTGCCAGCAGCCAAGACTCTATTGCGAGCGAGCAGTACTTC.